The rows below give T cell receptor beta chains drawn from one sample of a study of radiotherapy plus CTLA-4 blockade in lung cancer. Profiling relied on immunoSEQ multiplex PCR, and the TCRdb table lists in-frame clones only, not all of them. The sample includes approximately 89,000 clones, around 83% of them seen just once. The sequencing here drew on peripheral blood, taken from a patient treated with radiotherapy plus ipilimumab. The source of these receptors is a human donor with non-small cell lung cancer that progressed on radiotherapy plus ipilimumab. CDR3s include the opening cysteine and the closing phenylalanine or tryptophan. A D gene is named only where the DNA matches it firmly. Clone size is stated in some rows and not others, as once, few, many or a class when expanded.

size,V,D,J,CDR3,DNA
NA,TRBV9,NA,TRBJ2-1,CASSARDTLSHQEQFF,TGTGCCAGCAGCGCCAGGGACACCCTTTCCCATCAAGAGCAGTTCTTC
NA,TRBV19,NA,TRBJ2-1,CASSLSDRSVSLNEQFF,TGTGCCAGTAGTCTCTCGGACCGCTCAGTTTCCCTCAATGAGCAGTTCTTC
NA,TRBV6-5,TRBD2,TRBJ2-3,CASSAPSGRGDTQYF,TGTGCCAGCAGTGCCCCTAGCGGGAGGGGAGATACGCAGTATTTT
NA,TRBV13,NA,TRBJ1-2,CASSRQAPNYGYTF,TGTGCCAGCAGCCGACAGGCCCCTAACTATGGCTACACCTTC
few,TRBV5-1,NA,TRBJ2-2,CASSPVGDTGELFF,TGCGCCAGCAGCCCGGTAGGGGACACCGGGGAGCTGTTTTTT
NA,TRBV29-1,NA,TRBJ2-2,CSVLGRELFF,TGCAGCGTTTTAGGCCGGGAGCTGTTTTTT
NA,TRBV5-6,NA,TRBJ2-4,CASSLRTSLAKNIQYF,TGTGCCAGCAGCTTGAGGACTTCACTAGCCAAAAACATTCAGTACTTC
NA,TRBV7-8,TRBD2,TRBJ2-5,CASSLRTSGTPTTQYF,TGTGCCAGCAGCCTCAGGACTAGCGGGACCCCCACGACCCAGTACTTC
NA,TRBV10-3,TRBD2,TRBJ2-7,CAIRAPSGSSYEQYF,TGTGCCATCAGGGCTCCTAGCGGGTCGTCCTACGAGCAGTACTTC
NA,TRBV19,TRBD2,TRBJ2-2,CASKGLAGPPGELFF,TGTGCCTCCAAGGGGCTAGCGGGACCTCCCGGGGAGCTGTTTTTT
NA,TRBV19,NA,TRBJ2-7,CASSIGQNYEQYF,TGTGCCAGTAGTATTGGACAGAACTACGAGCAGTACTTC
once,TRBV18,NA,TRBJ1-2,CASSPVTDSSYGYTF,TGTGCCAGCTCACCGGTAACTGACAGTTCATATGGCTACACCTTC
NA,TRBV29-1,TRBD1,TRBJ2-1,CSVGGTGGLGNEQFF,TGCAGCGTCGGAGGCACAGGGGGTCTGGGCAATGAGCAGTTCTTC
NA,TRBV18,TRBD2,TRBJ2-3,CASSPSSGGTDTQYF,TGTGCCAGCTCACCATCATCGGGGGGTACAGATACGCAGTATTTT
NA,TRBV5-8,NA,TRBJ2-3,CASRVSTDTQYF,TGTGCCAGCAGGGTAAGCACAGATACGCAGTATTTT
NA,TRBV4-3,NA,TRBJ2-7,CASSQGRQQYF,TGCGCCAGCAGCCAAGGGCGCCAGCAGTACTTC
NA,TRBV9,NA,TRBJ1-2,CASSVASQGWDGYTF,TGTGCCAGCAGCGTAGCTTCACAGGGATGGGATGGCTACACCTTC
few,TRBV21-1,NA,TRBJ1-2,CASSKDRDRGHGYTF,TGTGCCAGCAGCAAGGACCGGGACAGGGGCCATGGCTACACCTTC
once,TRBV19,NA,TRBJ1-1,CASRPAANTEAFF,TGTGCCAGTAGGCCGGCAGCAAACACTGAAGCTTTCTTT
few,TRBV7-2,NA,TRBJ1-2,CASSWRGRAFGGYTF,TGTGCCAGCAGCTGGCGGGGCAGGGCATTCGGAGGCTACACCTTC
NA,TRBV30,NA,TRBJ1-2,CAWRAGGGYTF,TGTGCCTGGAGGGCGGGAGGTGGCTACACCTTC
once,TRBV2,NA,TRBJ1-2,CASSNGGAGYGYTF,TGTGCCAGCAGTAACGGGGGCGCGGGCTATGGCTACACCTTC
NA,TRBV11-2,TRBD1,TRBJ2-3,CASSLGDSSTDTQYF,TGTGCCAGCAGCTTAGGGGACAGTAGCACAGATACGCAGTATTTT
NA,TRBV5-1,NA,TRBJ2-5,CASSLDGFRQETQYF,TGCGCCAGCAGCTTGGATGGTTTCCGACAAGAGACCCAGTACTTC
NA,TRBV4-1,NA,TRBJ1-5,CASSQSEGGQGQPQHF,TGCGCCAGCAGCCAGTCGGAGGGGGGGCAGGGTCAGCCCCAGCATTTT
NA,TRBV11-2,NA,TRBJ1-1,CASSRRQVVPEAFF,TGTGCCAGCAGCAGAAGACAGGTAGTTCCTGAAGCTTTCTTT
NA,TRBV5-6,TRBD1,TRBJ2-1,CASSSSDRGYNEQFF,TGTGCCAGCAGCTCCTCGGACAGGGGATACAATGAGCAGTTCTTC
once,TRBV11-2,NA,TRBJ2-3,CASSPRTRPDTQYF,TGTGCCAGCAGCCCCAGAACTAGGCCAGATACGCAGTATTTT
NA,TRBV6-6,NA,TRBJ2-2,CASSYTGNTGELFF,TGTGCCAGCAGTTACACGGGAAACACCGGGGAGCTGTTTTTT
few,TRBV19,NA,TRBJ1-3,CASNSGPRPGNTIYF,TGTGCCAGTAATTCGGGCCCCCGTCCTGGAAACACCATATATTTT
NA,TRBV4-3,NA,TRBJ2-3,CASSQRSGFTDTQYF,TGCGCCAGCAGCCAGAGGAGCGGATTCACAGATACGCAGTATTTT
NA,TRBV4-1,NA,TRBJ2-7,CASSLDTGGYEQYF,TGCGCCAGCAGTTTGGATACCGGCGGCTACGAGCAGTACTTC
NA,TRBV30,NA,TRBJ2-1,CAWSVGGAGYNEQFF,TGTGCCTGGAGTGTTGGGGGGGCTGGATACAATGAGCAGTTCTTC
NA,TRBV5-1,NA,TRBJ2-3,CASSLGQGRTDTQYF,TGCGCCAGCAGCTTGGGGCAGGGAAGGACAGATACGCAGTATTTT
NA,TRBV5-4,NA,TRBJ1-1,CASSAGAQGVAEAFF,TGTGCCAGCAGCGCTGGGGCTCAGGGTGTCGCTGAAGCTTTCTTT
NA,TRBV10-3,NA,TRBJ2-3,CAIRRPGHNYTDTQYF,TGTGCCATCAGGAGACCGGGACATAATTACACAGATACGCAGTATTTT
NA,TRBV19,NA,TRBJ1-2,CASSIWQNYGYTF,TGTGCCAGTAGTATATGGCAGAACTATGGCTACACCTTC
NA,TRBV6-1,NA,TRBJ2-7,CASSETGRRSYEQYF,TGTGCCAGCAGCGAGACAGGCAGGAGATCTTACGAGCAGTACTTC
once,TRBV6-1,TRBD1,TRBJ2-5,CASSFTGGEETQYF,TGTGCCAGCAGTTTTACAGGGGGCGAAGAGACCCAGTACTTC
NA,TRBV28,NA,TRBJ1-1,CASIRSGREAFF,TGTGCCAGCATCCGGAGCGGGAGGGAAGCTTTCTTT
NA,TRBV6-5,TRBD2,TRBJ2-7,CASSPPGGRKNEQYF,TGTGCCAGCAGTCCCCCCGGCGGGAGGAAGAACGAGCAGTACTTC
NA,TRBV6-5,NA,TRBJ1-2,CASSYSPLTDYGYTF,TGTGCCAGCAGTTACTCTCCTCTGACAGACTATGGCTACACCTTC
NA,TRBV6-1,NA,TRBJ1-3,CASSDRRVSGNTIYF,TGTGCCAGCAGTGATAGACGGGTCTCTGGAAACACCATATATTTT
NA,TRBV10-1,TRBD1,TRBJ2-2,CASSDSKGARVTGELFF,TGCGCCAGCAGTGATTCCAAGGGGGCGCGGGTCACCGGGGAGCTGTTTTTT